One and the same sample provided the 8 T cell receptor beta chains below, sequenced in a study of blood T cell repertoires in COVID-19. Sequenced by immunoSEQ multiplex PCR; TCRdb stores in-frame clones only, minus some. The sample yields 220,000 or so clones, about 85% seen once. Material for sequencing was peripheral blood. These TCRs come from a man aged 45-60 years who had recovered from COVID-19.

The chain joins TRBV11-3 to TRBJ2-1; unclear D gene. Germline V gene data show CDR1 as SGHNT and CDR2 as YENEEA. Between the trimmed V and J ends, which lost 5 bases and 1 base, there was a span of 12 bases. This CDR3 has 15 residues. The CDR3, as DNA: TGTGCCAGCAGCCCCGGGTTCCTTTCCTACAATGAGCAGTTCTTC. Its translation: CASSPGFLSYNEQFF.

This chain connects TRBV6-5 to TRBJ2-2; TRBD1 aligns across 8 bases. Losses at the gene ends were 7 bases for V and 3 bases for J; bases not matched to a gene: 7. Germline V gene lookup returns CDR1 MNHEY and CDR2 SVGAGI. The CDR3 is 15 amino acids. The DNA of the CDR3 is TGTGCCAGCATATCGACAGGGGCGTACACCGGGGAGCTGTTTTTT. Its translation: CASISTGAYTGELFF.

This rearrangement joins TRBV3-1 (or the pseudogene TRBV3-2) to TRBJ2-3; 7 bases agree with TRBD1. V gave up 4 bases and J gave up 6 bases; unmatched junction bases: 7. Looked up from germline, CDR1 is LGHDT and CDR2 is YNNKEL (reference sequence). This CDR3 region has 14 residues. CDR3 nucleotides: TGTGCCAGCAGCCCAACAAGGGGGCGGGATACGCAGTATTTT. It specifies CASSPTRGRDTQYF.

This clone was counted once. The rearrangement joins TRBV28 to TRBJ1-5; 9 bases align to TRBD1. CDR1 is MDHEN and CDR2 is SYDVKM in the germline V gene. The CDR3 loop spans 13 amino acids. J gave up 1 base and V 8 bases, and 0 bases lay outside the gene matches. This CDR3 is CASGTGSNQPQHF. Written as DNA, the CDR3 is TGTGCCAGCGGGACAGGGAGCAATCAGCCCCAGCATTTT.

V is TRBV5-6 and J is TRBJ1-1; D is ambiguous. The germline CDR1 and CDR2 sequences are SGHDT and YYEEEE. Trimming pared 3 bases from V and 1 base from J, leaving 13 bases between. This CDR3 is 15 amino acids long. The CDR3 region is CASSSLGTANTEAFF. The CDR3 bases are TGTGCCAGCAGCTCGTTGGGTACAGCGAACACTGAAGCTTTCTTT.

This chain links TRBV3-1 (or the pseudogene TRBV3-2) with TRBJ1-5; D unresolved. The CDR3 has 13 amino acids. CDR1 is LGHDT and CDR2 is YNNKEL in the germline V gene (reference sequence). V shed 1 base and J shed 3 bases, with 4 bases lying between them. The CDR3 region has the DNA TGTGCCAGCAGCCAAGGGCTCAATCAGCCCCAGCATTTT. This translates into CASSQGLNQPQHF.

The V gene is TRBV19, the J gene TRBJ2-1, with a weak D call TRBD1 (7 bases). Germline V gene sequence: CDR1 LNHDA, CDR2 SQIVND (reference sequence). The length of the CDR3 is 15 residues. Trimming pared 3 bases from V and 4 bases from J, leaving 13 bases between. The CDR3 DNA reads TGTGCCAGTAGTATGGAGGGGGCCTTATACAATGAGCAGTTCTTC. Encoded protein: CASSMEGALYNEQFF.

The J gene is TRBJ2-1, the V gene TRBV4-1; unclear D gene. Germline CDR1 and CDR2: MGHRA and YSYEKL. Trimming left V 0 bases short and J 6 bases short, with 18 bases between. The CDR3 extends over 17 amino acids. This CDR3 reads CASSQDLLPPTGNEQFF. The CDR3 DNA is TGCGCCAGCAGCCAAGATCTACTCCCCCCCACGGGCAATGAGCAGTTCTTC.